This note documents a single T cell receptor beta chain sequence. The antigen is unknown. The treatment: some 19 received Ad26.COV2.S at low or high dose, single or two shots; several received placebo; per-sample allocation not given. Sampling took place 63 days after the first vaccine or placebo injection. Based in Boston, the donor was an adult of 18-55 years. This specimen belongs to a study of Ad26.COV2.S vaccination and SARS-CoV-2 variants. Study information: In the COV1001 trial, the donor was in the Ad26.COV2.S arm.

There are 15 residues in the CDR3. Germline V CDR1 and CDR2: SGDLS, YYNGEE. The V end was cut by 2 bases, the J end by 2 bases, with 10 bases between. The protocol was immunoSEQ multiplex PCR, while the TCRdb copy is restricted to in-frame clones and leaves out a portion. The sample consists of a few hundred thousand clones, 87% of them appearing once. Overall study results and limits: Similar non-spike TCR breadth was observed in recipients of vaccine and of placebo.

This chain links TRBV9 with TRBJ2-2; D might be TRBD1 (6 bases). Here the sequenced sample was peripheral blood, taken in a trial of Ad26.COV2.S vaccine versus placebo. This TCR derives from a person aged 18 to 65 who received the Ad26.COV2.S COVID-19 vaccine or a placebo. DNA for the CDR3: TGTGCCAGCAGCGTCGGGACATATAACACCGGGGAGCTGTTTTTT. This translates into CASSVGTYNTGELFF.